This T cell receptor (beta chain) was identified in a study of T-cell reconstitution after alpha-beta-depleted transplantation in children (dated by TCRdb to the mid-2010s). Describing the broader study: Using TCR repertoire profiling, the study quantitatively followed how T-cell immune reconstitution unfolded in children after TCRalphabeta/CD19-depleted allogeneic hematopoietic cell transplantation.

This clonotype has ten or more counts. It has no known antigen specificity. Base qualities are not recorded, but no much larger clone differs from it by a single base. To prepare the library, PCR was applied. The instrument was an Illumina HiSeq 2500. TCR library preparation used molecular barcoding, with unique molecular identifiers applied to normalize quantification of the TCRbeta repertoire. Using fastp at Q25 and MiXCR, TCRdb reprocessed the public reads and kept productive beta chains. All rows with the same CDR3 protein become a single entry with the most common DNA and genes. Across this sample there are some 220,000 distinct CDR3 sequences, with approximately 11% seen only once. Of the sample, 28% falls within the top ten clones. Results and caveats for the whole study, not just this receptor: In some patients, high TCRbeta diversity at day 60 was attributed to recipient T cells and intrathymic progenitors that had survived conditioning. The frequencies of hyperexpanded clones fell over the following months, and after one year, T-cell counts and TCRbeta diversity were mostly attributed to newly produced T cells. Apparently early alphabetaT-cell count recovery about two months after transplant reportedly relied on only several hundred rapidly expanded clones derived from non-depleted graft cells.

Reading the label with the study, this specimen's treatment or condition is: allogeneic hematopoietic cell transplantation with graft depleted of TCRalphabeta T cells and CD19 B cells. Transplant recipients were children who received TCRalphabeta/CD19-depleted allogeneic hematopoietic cell grafts. Counted from cysteine to phenylalanine, this CDR3 has 15 amino acids. Only CDR3 DNA is held: 45 bases, read in frame from base 1. The CDR1 and CDR2 encoded by the germline V gene are SGHRS and YFSETQ. A distance of 8 bases separates the germline ends of V and J, which lose 1 base and 0 bases respectively. This sequence uses TRBV5-1 and TRBJ1-3, with the D gene not clear enough to name. Sequencing used PBMCs, obtained before TCRalphabeta/CD19-depleted stem cell transplant. This TCR came from a child less than two years old with acute myeloid leukemia, due to receive a stem cell transplant. The DNA sequence is TGCGCCAGCAGCTTGCAAAGTGCCTCTGGAAACACCATATATTTT. It translates as CASSLQSASGNTIYF.